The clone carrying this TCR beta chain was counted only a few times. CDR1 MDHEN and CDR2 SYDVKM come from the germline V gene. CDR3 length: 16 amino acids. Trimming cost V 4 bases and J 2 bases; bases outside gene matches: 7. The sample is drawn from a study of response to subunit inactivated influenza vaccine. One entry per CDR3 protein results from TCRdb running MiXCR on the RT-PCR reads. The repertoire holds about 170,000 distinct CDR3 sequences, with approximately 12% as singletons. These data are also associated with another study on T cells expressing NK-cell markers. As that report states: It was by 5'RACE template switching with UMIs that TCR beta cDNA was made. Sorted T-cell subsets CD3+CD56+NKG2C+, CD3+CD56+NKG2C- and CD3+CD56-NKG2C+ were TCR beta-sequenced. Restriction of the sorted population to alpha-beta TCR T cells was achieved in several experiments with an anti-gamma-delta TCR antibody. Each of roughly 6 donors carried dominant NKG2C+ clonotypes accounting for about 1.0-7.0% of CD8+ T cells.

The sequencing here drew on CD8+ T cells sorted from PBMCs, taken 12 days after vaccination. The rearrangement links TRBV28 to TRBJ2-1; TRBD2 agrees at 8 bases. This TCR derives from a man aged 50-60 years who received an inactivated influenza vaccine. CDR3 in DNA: TGTGCCAGCAGTTCCCTAGCGGGCCGGACCTACAATGAGCAGTTCTTC. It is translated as CASSSLAGRTYNEQFF. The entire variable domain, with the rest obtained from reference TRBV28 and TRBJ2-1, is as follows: DVKVTQSSRYLVKRTGEKVFLECVQDMDHENMFWYRQDPGLGLRLIYFSYDVKMKEKGDIPEGYSVSREKKERFSLILESASTNQTSMYLCASSSLAGRTYNEQFFGPGTRLTVL.